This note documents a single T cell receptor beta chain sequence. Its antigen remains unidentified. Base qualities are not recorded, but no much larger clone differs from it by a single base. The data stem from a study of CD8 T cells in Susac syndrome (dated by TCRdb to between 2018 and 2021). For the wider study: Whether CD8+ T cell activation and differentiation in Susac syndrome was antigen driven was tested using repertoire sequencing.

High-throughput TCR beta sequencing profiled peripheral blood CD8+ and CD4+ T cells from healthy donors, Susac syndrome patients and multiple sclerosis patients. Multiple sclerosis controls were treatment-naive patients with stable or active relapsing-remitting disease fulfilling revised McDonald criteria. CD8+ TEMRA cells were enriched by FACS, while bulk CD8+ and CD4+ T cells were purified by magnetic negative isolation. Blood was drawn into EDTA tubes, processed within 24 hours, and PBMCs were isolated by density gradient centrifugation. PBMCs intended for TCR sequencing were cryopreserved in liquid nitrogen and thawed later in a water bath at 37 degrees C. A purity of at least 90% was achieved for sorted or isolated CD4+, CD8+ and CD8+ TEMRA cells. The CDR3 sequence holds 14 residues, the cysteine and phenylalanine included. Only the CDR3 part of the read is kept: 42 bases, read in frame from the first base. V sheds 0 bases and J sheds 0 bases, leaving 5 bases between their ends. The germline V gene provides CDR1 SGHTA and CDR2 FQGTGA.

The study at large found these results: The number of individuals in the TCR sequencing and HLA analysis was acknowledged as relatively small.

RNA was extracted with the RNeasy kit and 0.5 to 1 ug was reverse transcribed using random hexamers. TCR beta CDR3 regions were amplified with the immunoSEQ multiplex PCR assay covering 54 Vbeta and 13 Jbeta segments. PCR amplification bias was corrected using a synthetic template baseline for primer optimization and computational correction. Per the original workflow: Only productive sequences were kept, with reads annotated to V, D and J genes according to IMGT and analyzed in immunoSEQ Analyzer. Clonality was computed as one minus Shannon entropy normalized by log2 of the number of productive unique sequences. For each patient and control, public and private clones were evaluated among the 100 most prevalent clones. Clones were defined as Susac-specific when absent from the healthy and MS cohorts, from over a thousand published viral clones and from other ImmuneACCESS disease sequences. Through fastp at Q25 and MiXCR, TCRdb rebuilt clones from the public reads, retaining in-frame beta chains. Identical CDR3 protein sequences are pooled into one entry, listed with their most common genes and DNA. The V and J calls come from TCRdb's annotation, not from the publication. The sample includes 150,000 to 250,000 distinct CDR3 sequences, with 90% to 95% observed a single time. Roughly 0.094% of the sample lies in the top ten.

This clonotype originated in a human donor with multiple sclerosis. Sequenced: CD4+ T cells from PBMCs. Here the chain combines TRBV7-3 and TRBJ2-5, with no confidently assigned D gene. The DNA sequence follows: TGTGCCAGCAGCTTAACGCCGGACCAAGAGACCCAGTACTTC. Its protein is CASSLTPDQETQYF.